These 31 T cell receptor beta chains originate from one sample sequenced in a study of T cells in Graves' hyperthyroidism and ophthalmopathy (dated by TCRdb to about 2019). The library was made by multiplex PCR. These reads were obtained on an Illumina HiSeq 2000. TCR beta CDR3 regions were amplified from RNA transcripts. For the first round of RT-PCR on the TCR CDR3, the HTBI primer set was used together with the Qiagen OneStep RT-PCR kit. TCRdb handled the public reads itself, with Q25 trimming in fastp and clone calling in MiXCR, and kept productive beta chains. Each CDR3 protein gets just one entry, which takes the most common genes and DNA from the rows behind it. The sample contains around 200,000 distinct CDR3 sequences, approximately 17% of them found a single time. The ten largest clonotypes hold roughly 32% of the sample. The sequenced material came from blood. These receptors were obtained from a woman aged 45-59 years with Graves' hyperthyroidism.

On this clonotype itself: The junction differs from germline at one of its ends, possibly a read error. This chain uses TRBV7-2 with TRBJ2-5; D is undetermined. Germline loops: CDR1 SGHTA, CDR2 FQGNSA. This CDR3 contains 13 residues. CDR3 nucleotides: TGTACCAGCAGCTTTTTCGGCCAAGAGACCCAGTGCTTC. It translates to CTSSFFGQETQCF. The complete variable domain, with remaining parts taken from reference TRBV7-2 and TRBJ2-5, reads GAGVSQSPSNKVTEKGKDVELRCDPISGHTALYWYRQSLGQGLEFLIYFQGNSAPDKSGLPSDRFSAERTGGSVSTLTIQRTQQEDSAVYLCTSSFFGQETQCFGPGTRLLVL.

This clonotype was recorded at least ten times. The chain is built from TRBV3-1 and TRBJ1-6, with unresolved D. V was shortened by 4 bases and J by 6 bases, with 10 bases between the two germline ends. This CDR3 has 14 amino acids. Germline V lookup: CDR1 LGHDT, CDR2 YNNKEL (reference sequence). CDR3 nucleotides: TGTGCCAGCAGCCGCGGGAACACTAATTCACCCCTCCACTTT. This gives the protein CASSRGNTNSPLHF.

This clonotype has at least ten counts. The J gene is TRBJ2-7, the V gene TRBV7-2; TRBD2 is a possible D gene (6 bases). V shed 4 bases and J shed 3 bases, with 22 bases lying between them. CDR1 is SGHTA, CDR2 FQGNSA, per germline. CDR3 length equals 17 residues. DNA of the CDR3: TGTGCCAGCAGCTCCCGTTCCCGCGGGCGGGGCCACTACGAGCAGTACTTC. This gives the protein CASSSRSRGRGHYEQYF. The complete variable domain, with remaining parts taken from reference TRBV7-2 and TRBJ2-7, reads GAGVSQSPSNKVTEKGKDVELRCDPISGHTALYWYRQSLGQGLEFLIYFQGNSAPDKSGLPSDRFSAERTGGSVSTLTIQRTQQEDSAVYLCASSSRSRGRGHYEQYFGPGTRLTVT.

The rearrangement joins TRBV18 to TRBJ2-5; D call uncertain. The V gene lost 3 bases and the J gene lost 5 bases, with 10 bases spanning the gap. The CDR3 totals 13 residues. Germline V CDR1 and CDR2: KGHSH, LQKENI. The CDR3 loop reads CASSPPMGETQYF. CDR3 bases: TGTGCCAGCTCACCGCCTATGGGTGAGACCCAGTACTTC.

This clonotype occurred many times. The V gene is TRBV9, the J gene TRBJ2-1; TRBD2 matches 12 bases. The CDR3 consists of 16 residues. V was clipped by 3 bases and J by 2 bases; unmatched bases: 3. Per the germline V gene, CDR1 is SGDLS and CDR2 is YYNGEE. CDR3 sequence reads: CASSAGLAGTYNEQFF. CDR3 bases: TGTGCCAGCAGCGCCGGACTAGCGGGGACCTACAATGAGCAGTTCTTC.

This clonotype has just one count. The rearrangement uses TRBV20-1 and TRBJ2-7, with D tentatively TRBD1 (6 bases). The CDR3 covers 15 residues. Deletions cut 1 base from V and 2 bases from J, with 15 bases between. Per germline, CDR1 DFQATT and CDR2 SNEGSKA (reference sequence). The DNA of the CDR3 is TGCAGTGCTAGAGGTGCCGGGACAAAAACCTACGAGCAGTACTTC. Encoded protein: CSARGAGTKTYEQYF.

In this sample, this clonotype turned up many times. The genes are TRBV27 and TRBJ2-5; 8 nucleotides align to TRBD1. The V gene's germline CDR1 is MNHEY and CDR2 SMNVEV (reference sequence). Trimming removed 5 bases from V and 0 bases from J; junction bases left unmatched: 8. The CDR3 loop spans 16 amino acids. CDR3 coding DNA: TGTGCCAGCAGTCCCGGACAGGGCCTAAACCAAGAGACCCAGTACTTC. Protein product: CASSPGQGLNQETQYF.

CDR3 in amino acids: CASSWATSGSYEQYF. The CDR3 bases are TGTGCCAGCAGCTGGGCCACTAGCGGGAGCTACGAGCAGTACTTC. The rearrangement uses TRBV7-2 and TRBJ2-7, with 11 nucleotides matching TRBD2. V lost 4 bases, J lost 3 bases, and 5 bases stayed unmatched. Germline V CDR1 and CDR2: SGHTA, FQGNSA. The CDR3 length is 15 residues.

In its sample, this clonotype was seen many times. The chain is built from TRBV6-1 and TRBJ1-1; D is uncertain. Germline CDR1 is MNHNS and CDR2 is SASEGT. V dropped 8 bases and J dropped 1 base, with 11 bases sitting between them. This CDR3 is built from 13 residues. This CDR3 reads CASGLLGNTEAFF. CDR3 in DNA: TGTGCCAGCGGACTCCTAGGGAACACTGAAGCTTTCTTT.

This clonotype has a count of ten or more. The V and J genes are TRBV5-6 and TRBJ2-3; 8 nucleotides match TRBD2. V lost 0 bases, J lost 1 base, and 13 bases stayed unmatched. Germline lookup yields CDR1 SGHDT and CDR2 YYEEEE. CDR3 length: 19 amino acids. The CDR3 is CASSLEAGLGLGRTDTQYF. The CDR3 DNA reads TGTGCCAGCAGCTTGGAAGCGGGACTAGGTTTAGGGCGCACAGATACGCAGTATTTT.

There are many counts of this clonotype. The CDR3 here is CASSLLGGSKNIQYF. CDR3 DNA sequence: TGTGCCAGCAGTTTATTGGGGGGTTCCAAAAACATTCAGTACTTC. The chain employs TRBV12-3 or TRBV12-4 and TRBJ2-4; D might be TRBD2 (6 bases). CDR3 size: 15 residues. Deletions cut 2 bases from V and 2 bases from J, with 10 bases between.

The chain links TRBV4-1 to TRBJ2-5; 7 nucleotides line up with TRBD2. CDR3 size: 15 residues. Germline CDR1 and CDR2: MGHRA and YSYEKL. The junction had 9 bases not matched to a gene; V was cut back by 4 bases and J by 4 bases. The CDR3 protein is CASSPQPGGSETQYF. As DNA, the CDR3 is TGCGCCAGCAGCCCCCAGCCCGGGGGGTCAGAGACCCAGTACTTC.

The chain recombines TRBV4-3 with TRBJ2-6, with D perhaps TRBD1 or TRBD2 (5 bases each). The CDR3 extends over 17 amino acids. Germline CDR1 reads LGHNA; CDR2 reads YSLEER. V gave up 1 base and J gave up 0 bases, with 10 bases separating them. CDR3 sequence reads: CASSQATGTSGANVLTF. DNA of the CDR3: TGCGCCAGCAGCCAAGCAACCGGGACCTCTGGGGCCAACGTCCTGACTTTC.

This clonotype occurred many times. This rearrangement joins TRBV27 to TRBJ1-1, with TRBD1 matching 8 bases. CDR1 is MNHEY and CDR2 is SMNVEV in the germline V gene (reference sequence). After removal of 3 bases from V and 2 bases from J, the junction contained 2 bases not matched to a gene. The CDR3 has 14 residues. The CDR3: CASSFTGGNTEAFF. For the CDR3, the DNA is TGTGCCAGCAGTTTTACAGGGGGAAACACTGAAGCTTTCTTT.

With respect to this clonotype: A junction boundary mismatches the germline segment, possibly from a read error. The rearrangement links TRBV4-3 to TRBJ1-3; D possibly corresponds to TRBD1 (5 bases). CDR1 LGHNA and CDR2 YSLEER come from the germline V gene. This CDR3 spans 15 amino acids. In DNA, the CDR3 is TGCGCCAGCAGCCAAGACAGGGTTTCAGGAAACACCTTATATTTT. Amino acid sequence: CASSQDRVSGNTLYF.

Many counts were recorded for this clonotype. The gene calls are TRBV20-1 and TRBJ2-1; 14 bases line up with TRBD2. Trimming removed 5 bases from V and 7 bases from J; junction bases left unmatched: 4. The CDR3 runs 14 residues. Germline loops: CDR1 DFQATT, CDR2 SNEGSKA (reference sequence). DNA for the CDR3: TGCAGTGCTGACGGGACTAGCGGGGGTAATGAGCAGTTCTTC. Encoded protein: CSADGTSGGNEQFF.

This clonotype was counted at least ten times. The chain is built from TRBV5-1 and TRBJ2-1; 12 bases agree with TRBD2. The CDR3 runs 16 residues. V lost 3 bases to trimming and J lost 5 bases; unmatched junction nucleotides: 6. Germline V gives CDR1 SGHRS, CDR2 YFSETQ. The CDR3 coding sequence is TGCGCCAGCAGCTCCCAGACTAGCGGGGGACACAATGAGCAGTTCTTC. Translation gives CASSSQTSGGHNEQFF.

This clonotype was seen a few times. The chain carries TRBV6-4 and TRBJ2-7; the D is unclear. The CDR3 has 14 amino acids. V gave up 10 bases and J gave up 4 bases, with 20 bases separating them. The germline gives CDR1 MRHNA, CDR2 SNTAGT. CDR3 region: CATRKVSSFYEQYF. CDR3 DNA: TGTGCCACCCGAAAGGTATCTTCGTTTTACGAGCAGTACTTC.

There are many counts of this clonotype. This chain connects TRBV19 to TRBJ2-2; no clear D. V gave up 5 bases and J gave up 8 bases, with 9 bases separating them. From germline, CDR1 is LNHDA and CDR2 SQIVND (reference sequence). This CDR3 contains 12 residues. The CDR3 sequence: CASSPFTGELFF. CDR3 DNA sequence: TGTGCCAGTAGTCCGTTCACGGGGGAGCTGTTTTTT. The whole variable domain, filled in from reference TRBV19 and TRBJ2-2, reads DGGITQSPKYLFRKEGQNVTLSCEQNLNHDAMYWYRQDPGQGLRLIYYSQIVNDFQKGDIAEGYSVSREKKESFPLTVTSAQKNPTAFYLCASSPFTGELFFGEGSRLTVL.

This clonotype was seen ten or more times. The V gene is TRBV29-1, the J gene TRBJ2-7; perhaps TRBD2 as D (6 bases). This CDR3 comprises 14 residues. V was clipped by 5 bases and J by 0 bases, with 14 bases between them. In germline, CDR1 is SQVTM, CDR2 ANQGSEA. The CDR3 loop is CSVRDSLGSYEQYF. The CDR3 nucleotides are TGCAGCGTTCGGGACTCCCTAGGCTCCTACGAGCAGTACTTC.

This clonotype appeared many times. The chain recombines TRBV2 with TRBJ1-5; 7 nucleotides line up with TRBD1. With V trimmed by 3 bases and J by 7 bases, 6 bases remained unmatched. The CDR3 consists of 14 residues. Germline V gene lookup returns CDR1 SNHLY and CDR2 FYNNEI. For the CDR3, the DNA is TGTGCCAGCAGTGAGAAACAGGGGCCACAGCCCCAGCATTTT. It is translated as CASSEKQGPQPQHF.

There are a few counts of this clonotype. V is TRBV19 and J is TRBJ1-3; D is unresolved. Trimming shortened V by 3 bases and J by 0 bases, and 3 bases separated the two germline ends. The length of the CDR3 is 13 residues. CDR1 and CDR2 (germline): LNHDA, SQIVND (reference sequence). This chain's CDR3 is CASSMFSGNTIYF. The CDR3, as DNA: TGTGCCAGTAGTATGTTCTCTGGAAACACCATATATTTT. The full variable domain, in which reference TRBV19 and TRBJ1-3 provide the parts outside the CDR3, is DGGITQSPKYLFRKEGQNVTLSCEQNLNHDAMYWYRQDPGQGLRLIYYSQIVNDFQKGDIAEGYSVSREKKESFPLTVTSAQKNPTAFYLCASSMFSGNTIYFGEGSWLTVV.

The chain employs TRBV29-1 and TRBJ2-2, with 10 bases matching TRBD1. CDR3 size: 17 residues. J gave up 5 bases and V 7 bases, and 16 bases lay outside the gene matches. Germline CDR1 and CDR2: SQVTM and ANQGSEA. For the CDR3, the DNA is TGCAGCGGAGGGAGGGGGGACAGGGGCCGGGGGACCGGGGAGCTGTTTTTT. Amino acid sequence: CSGGRGDRGRGTGELFF.

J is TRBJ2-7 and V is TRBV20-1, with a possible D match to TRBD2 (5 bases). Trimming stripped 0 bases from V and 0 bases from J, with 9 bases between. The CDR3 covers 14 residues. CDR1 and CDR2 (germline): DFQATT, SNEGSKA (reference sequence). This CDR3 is CSARDTRRSYEQYF. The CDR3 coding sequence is TGCAGTGCTAGAGATACTAGACGCTCCTACGAGCAGTACTTC.

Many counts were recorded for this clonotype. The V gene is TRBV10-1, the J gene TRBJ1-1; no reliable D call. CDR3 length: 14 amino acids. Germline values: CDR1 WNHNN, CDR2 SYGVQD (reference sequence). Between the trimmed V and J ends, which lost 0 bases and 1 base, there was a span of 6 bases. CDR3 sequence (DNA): TGCGCCAGCAGTGAGTCAGCGGGGAACACTGAAGCTTTCTTT. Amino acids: CASSESAGNTEAFF.

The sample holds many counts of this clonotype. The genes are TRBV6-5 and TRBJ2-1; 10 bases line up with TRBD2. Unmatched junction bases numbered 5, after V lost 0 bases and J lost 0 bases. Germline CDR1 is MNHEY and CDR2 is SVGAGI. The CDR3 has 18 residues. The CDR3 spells CASSYSRLAGISYNEQFF. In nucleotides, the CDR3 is TGTGCCAGCAGTTACTCGAGACTAGCGGGCATCTCCTACAATGAGCAGTTCTTC.

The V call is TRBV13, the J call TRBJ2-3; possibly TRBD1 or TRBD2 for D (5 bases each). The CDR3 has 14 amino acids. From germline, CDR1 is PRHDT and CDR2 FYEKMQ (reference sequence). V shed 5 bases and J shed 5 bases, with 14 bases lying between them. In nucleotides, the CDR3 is TGTGCCAGCAGCCCCGGGACCTGGGAAGATACGCAGTATTTT. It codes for CASSPGTWEDTQYF.

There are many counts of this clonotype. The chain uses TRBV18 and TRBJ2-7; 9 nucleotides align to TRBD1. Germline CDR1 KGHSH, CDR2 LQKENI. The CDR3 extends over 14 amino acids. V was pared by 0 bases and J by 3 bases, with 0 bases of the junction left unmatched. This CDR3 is CASSPPGQGYEQYF. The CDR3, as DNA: TGTGCCAGCTCACCACCGGGACAGGGCTACGAGCAGTACTTC.

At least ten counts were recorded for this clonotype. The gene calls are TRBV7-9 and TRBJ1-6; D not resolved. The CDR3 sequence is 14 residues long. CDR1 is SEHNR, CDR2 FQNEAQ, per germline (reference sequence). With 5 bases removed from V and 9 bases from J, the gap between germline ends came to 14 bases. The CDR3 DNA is TGTGCCAGCAGCCCCTTTTCCTTGGCTTCACCCCTCCACTTT. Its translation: CASSPFSLASPLHF.

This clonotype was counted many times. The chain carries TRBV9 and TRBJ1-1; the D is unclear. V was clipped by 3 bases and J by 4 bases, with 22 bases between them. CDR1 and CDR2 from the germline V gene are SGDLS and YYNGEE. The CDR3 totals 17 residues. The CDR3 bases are TGTGCCAGCAGCGCTGACGCGGGCGCGGGTCGGGGCACTGAAGCTTTCTTT. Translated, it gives CASSADAGAGRGTEAFF.

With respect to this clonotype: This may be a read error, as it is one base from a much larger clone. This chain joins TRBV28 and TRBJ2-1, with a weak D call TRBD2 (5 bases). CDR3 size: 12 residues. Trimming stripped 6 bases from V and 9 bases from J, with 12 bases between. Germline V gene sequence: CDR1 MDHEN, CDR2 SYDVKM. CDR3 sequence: CASRSGFSEQFF. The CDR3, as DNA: TGTGCCAGCAGGTCGGGGTTCAGTGAGCAGTTCTTC.